These 24 T cell receptor beta chains originate from one sample sequenced in a study of blood T cell repertoires in COVID-19. The data were produced by immunoSEQ multiplex PCR, yet TCRdb's version contains in-frame clones alone and is incomplete. This sample has around 370,000 clones, with 88% found just once. Material: PBMCs or T cells enriched from blood (not recorded which). The receptor set was obtained from a woman between 18 and 30 years old who had recovered from COVID-19.

The V and J genes are TRBV19 and TRBJ2-5; 9 positions match TRBD2. Germline loops: CDR1 LNHDA, CDR2 SQIVND (reference sequence). The CDR3 is 16 residues long. V was pared by 3 bases and J by 0 bases, with 5 bases of the junction left unmatched. The CDR3 sequence: CASSIRAGGHQETQYF. The CDR3 nucleotides are TGTGCCAGTAGTATCCGAGCGGGGGGCCACCAAGAGACCCAGTACTTC.

The J gene is TRBJ2-5, the V gene TRBV30; 8 nucleotides line up with TRBD2. The CDR3 is 15 residues long. The J segment lost 2 bases and the V segment lost 3 bases, leaving 8 bases of the junction unmatched. Germline CDR1 reads GTSNPN; CDR2 reads SVGIG (reference sequence). The DNA for the CDR3 is TGTGCCTGGAGCCGCGGGGGGTATGGGCAAGAGACCCAGTACTTC. This codes for CAWSRGGYGQETQYF.

This chain links TRBV19 with TRBJ1-4, with D possibly matching TRBD1 (5 bases). Trimming took 4 bases from V and 5 from J, leaving 32 bases between them. The CDR3 is made up of 21 amino acids. From germline, CDR1 is LNHDA and CDR2 SQIVND (reference sequence). For the CDR3, the DNA is TGTGCCAGTAGTAGTACGGACTACCTGGTAAGCCTCGGGACGGAAAATGAAAAACTGTTTTTT. Its protein is CASSSTDYLVSLGTENEKLFF.

This clone turned up a few times. This rearrangement joins TRBV6-2 or TRBV6-3 to TRBJ2-1; TRBD2 is a possible D gene (5 bases). CDR3 length: 14 residues. V was cut by 6 bases and J by 1 base, with 10 bases left in between. Germline V gene sequence: CDR1 MNHEY, CDR2 SVGEGT. CDR3 in amino acids: CASSHRGSYNEQFF. The CDR3 region has the DNA TGTGCCAGCAGCCACCGGGGTTCCTACAATGAGCAGTTCTTC.

J is TRBJ2-2 and V is TRBV5-1; the D is unclear. CDR1 is SGHRS, CDR2 YFSETQ, per germline. V was cut by 6 bases and J by 6 bases, with 12 bases left in between. The CDR3 sequence is 13 residues long. The CDR3 here is CASKFSDAGELFF. The CDR3 nucleotides are TGCGCCAGCAAATTTTCAGATGCCGGGGAGCTGTTTTTT.

The genes are TRBV3-1 (or the pseudogene TRBV3-2) and TRBJ1-1, with 8 positions matching TRBD1. V lost 2 bases and J lost 3; bases outside the gene matches: 8. Germline lookup yields CDR1 LGHDT and CDR2 YNNKEL (reference sequence). The CDR3 has 16 amino acids. CDR3 amino acids: CASSQQTGGTDTEAFF. CDR3 sequence (DNA): TGTGCCAGCAGCCAACAAACAGGGGGGACGGACACTGAAGCTTTCTTT.

This chain joins TRBV19 and TRBJ2-5; a possible D gene is TRBD1 (7 bases). In germline, CDR1 is LNHDA, CDR2 SQIVND (reference sequence). The CDR3 runs 13 residues. Trimming removed 9 bases from V and 1 base from J, with 12 bases in between. The CDR3 spells CASRGASQETQYF. The CDR3 bases are TGTGCCAGCAGGGGGGCCTCCCAAGAGACCCAGTACTTC.

This sequence joins TRBV6-5 and TRBJ2-7, with a tentative D call TRBD1 (6 bases). The CDR3 has 15 residues. Germline V gene data show CDR1 as MNHEY and CDR2 as SVGAGI. Trimming cost V 5 bases and J 7 bases, with 21 bases left between them. The DNA for the CDR3 is TGTGCCAGCAGTCTCGGACTTAAGAACAGGGAAGAGCAGTACTTC. Residues: CASSLGLKNREEQYF.

The chain has TRBV10-3 and TRBJ2-7; D not certain. This CDR3 region has 12 residues. Trimming cost V 3 bases and J 4 bases, with 7 bases left between them. From germline, CDR1 is ENHRY and CDR2 SYGVKD. CDR3 in DNA: TGTGCCATCAGTGAAAGAGATTACGAGCAGTACTTC. Residues: CAISERDYEQYF.

The J gene is TRBJ2-7, the V gene TRBV4-3, with unresolved D. The CDR3 loop spans 12 amino acids. The V gene lost 3 bases and the J gene lost 6 bases, with 9 bases spanning the gap. Germline lookup yields CDR1 LGHNA and CDR2 YSLEER. The CDR3 is CASSHLVGEQYF. The CDR3 region has the DNA TGCGCCAGCAGCCACCTAGTCGGCGAGCAGTACTTC.

The CDR3 sequence is CASSLGPPTGELFF. As DNA, the CDR3 is TGTGCCAGCAGCTTAGGGCCGCCCACCGGGGAGCTGTTTTTT. This chain links TRBV7-3 with TRBJ2-2; the D is unclear. CDR1 and CDR2 from the germline V gene are SGHTA and FQGTGA. V was clipped by 2 bases and J by 4 bases, with 8 bases between them. The CDR3 runs to 14 residues.

V gene TRBV5-4 combines with J gene TRBJ2-1, with 8 nucleotides matching TRBD2. From germline, CDR1 is SGHNT and CDR2 YYREEE (reference sequence). V gave up 6 bases and J gave up 4 bases; unmatched junction bases: 6. This CDR3 contains 14 residues. The CDR3 coding sequence is TGTGCCAGCACGAAGCGGGGGAGTTACAATGAGCAGTTCTTC. Translation gives CASTKRGSYNEQFF.

Details on this clone: The same CDR3 is also encoded by other DNA sequences in this sample. The J gene is TRBJ1-1, the V gene TRBV6-5; possibly TRBD1 for D (5 bases). V lost 2 bases to trimming and J lost 4 bases, with 8 bases between them. CDR1 and CDR2 from the germline V gene are MNHEY and SVGAGI. The CDR3 is 13 residues long. CDR3 nucleotides: TGTGCCAGCAGTTACGGGGGAGGCACTGAAGCTTTCTTT. Amino acids: CASSYGGGTEAFF.

The chain is built from TRBV6-5 and TRBJ1-1; D call uncertain. V lost 0 bases, J lost 11 bases, and 19 bases lay in between. The germline CDR1 and CDR2 sequences are MNHEY and SVGAGI. This CDR3 is built from 15 residues. The DNA for the CDR3 is TGTGCCAGCAGTTACTCCTTGACGGCGGCACCGGGGGCTTTCTTT. Protein product: CASSYSLTAAPGAFF.

This clone was found a few times. The J gene is TRBJ2-7, the V gene TRBV24-1, with TRBD1 matching 8 bases. V was pared by 4 bases and J by 6 bases, with 4 bases of the junction left unmatched. Per germline, CDR1 KGHDR and CDR2 SFDVKD. This CDR3 has 13 residues. The CDR3 spells CATSDWTGREQYF. The CDR3 DNA reads as TGTGCCACCAGTGACTGGACAGGGCGCGAGCAGTACTTC.

This sequence joins TRBV5-1 and TRBJ2-3; D may be TRBD2 (6 bases). This CDR3 is built from 12 residues. Germline CDR1 is SGHRS and CDR2 is YFSETQ. The V end lost 6 bases, the J end lost 2 bases, and 7 bases lay between the germline ends. CDR3 in amino acids: CASTGDTDTQYF. CDR3 in DNA: TGCGCCAGCACGGGGGACACAGATACGCAGTATTTT.

The rearrangement links TRBV18 to TRBJ2-7; tentative D call: TRBD1 (5 bases). The CDR3 totals 14 residues. The ends were cut back, 1 base at V and 0 bases at J, with 7 bases in the middle. Per the germline V gene, CDR1 is KGHSH and CDR2 is LQKENI. CDR3 region: CASSPRRDSYEQYF. CDR3 nucleotides: TGTGCCAGCTCACCACGCAGGGACTCCTACGAGCAGTACTTC.

This chain uses TRBV7-2 with TRBJ1-5; a possible D gene is TRBD1 (5 bases). Germline V gives CDR1 SGHTA, CDR2 FQGNSA. The CDR3 has 13 residues. Trimming shortened V by 6 bases and J by 6 bases, and 12 bases separated the two germline ends. Written as DNA, the CDR3 is TGTGCCAGCAGAAGGGGTGAAAGTCAGCCCCAGCATTTT. The encoded protein is CASRRGESQPQHF. Combining the CDR3 with reference TRBV7-2 and TRBJ1-5 gives the whole variable domain GAGVSQSPSNKVTEKGKDVELRCDPISGHTALYWYRQSLGQGLEFLIYFQGNSAPDKSGLPSDRFSAERTGGSVSTLTIQRTQQEDSAVYLCASRRGESQPQHFGDGTRLSIL.

The chain employs TRBV2 and TRBJ1-2; 8 bases are a match to TRBD1. Germline V CDR1 and CDR2: SNHLY, FYNNEI. This CDR3 comprises 13 residues. V lost 4 bases, J lost 6 bases, and 4 bases stayed unmatched. The CDR3 region has the DNA TGTGCCAGCAGTGGGACAGGGCGCGATGGCTACACCTTC. It yields the protein CASSGTGRDGYTF.

This chain links TRBV7-2 with TRBJ1-2, with 7 bases matching TRBD1. The CDR3 sequence is 17 residues long. V was pared by 0 bases and J by 4 bases, with 11 bases of the junction left unmatched. Per the germline V gene, CDR1 is SGHTA and CDR2 is FQGNSA. This chain's CDR3 is CASSLAPPSQGIYGYTF. Written as DNA, the CDR3 is TGTGCCAGCAGCTTAGCCCCTCCGTCACAGGGGATCTATGGCTACACCTTC.

The V and J genes are TRBV24-1 and TRBJ1-5; perhaps TRBD1 as D (6 bases). Looked up from germline, CDR1 is KGHDR and CDR2 is SFDVKD. The length of the CDR3 is 16 residues. Trimming shortened V by 2 bases and J by 4 bases, and 14 bases separated the two germline ends. The CDR3 sequence: CATSDSTGQLNQPQHF. CDR3 nucleotides: TGTGCCACCAGTGATTCGACAGGACAGCTTAATCAGCCCCAGCATTTT.

This chain connects TRBV5-4 to TRBJ2-5; 8 bases are shared with TRBD2. Unmatched junction bases numbered 9, after V lost 4 bases and J lost 4 bases. CDR1 SGHNT and CDR2 YYREEE come from the germline V gene (reference sequence). The CDR3 loop spans 15 amino acids. This CDR3 reads CASSVSGGALETQYF. CDR3 nucleotide sequence: TGTGCCAGCAGCGTATCGGGGGGGGCCCTAGAGACCCAGTACTTC.

This chain joins TRBV4-3 and TRBJ2-7, with D possibly TRBD1 on 5 matching bases. The CDR3 consists of 15 residues. The V end was cut by 0 bases, the J end by 2 bases, with 11 bases between. Per the germline V gene, CDR1 is LGHNA and CDR2 is YSLEER. The CDR3, as DNA: TGCGCCAGCAGCCAAGATCAGGGTGGGACCTACGAGCAGTACTTC. Its protein is CASSQDQGGTYEQYF.

The chain uses TRBV29-1 and TRBJ2-1; a possible D gene is TRBD1 (6 bases). CDR1 is SQVTM and CDR2 is ANQGSEA in the germline V gene. Trimming shortened V by 5 bases and J by 2 bases, and 16 bases separated the two germline ends. The CDR3 is 15 amino acids. The CDR3 spells CSVTGSINTYNEQFF. The CDR3 nucleotides read TGCAGCGTTACAGGGAGTATAAATACCTACAATGAGCAGTTCTTC.